Below, 13 T cell receptor beta chains from the same sample are listed, as sequenced in a study of glioma-infiltrating T cells after dendritic cell vaccination. Described time point: after dendritic cell vaccination, including at tumor progression/relapse. The protocol was immunoSEQ multiplex PCR, while the TCRdb copy is restricted to in-frame clones and leaves out a portion. The table lists about 25,000 clones, approximately 89% of them singletons. The material sequenced was blood, taken after dendritic cell vaccination. The origin of the receptors is a human donor with glioblastoma.

The rearrangement joins TRBV11-2 to TRBJ2-5, with 11 bases matching TRBD2. The germline V gene has CDR1 SGHAT and CDR2 FQNNGV. There are 15 residues in the CDR3. Trimming removed 2 bases from V and 2 bases from J; junction bases left unmatched: 1. For the CDR3, the DNA is TGTGCCAGCAGCTTACTAGCGGGGGGACAAGAGACCCAGTACTTC. This encodes CASSLLAGGQETQYF.

The genes are TRBV7-2 and TRBJ2-1, with TRBD2 identical over 11 bases. J was trimmed by 4 bases and V by 5 bases; bases with no gene match: 7. The CDR3 is 16 residues long. Germline V gene data show CDR1 as SGHTA and CDR2 as FQGNSA. DNA for the CDR3: TGTGCCAGCAGCACCCAACTAGCGGGGGCTTACAATGAGCAGTTCTTC. The encoded protein is CASSTQLAGAYNEQFF.

The chain uses TRBV25-1 and TRBJ2-5; weak D call: TRBD2 (6 bases). Looked up from germline, CDR1 is MGHDK and CDR2 is SYGVNS. The CDR3 length is 15 residues. Trimming cost V 2 bases and J 5 bases, with 15 bases left between them. Here the CDR3 reads CASSEPRRGWETQYF. The CDR3 DNA sequence: TGTGCCAGCAGTGAACCCCGTCGGGGGTGGGAGACCCAGTACTTC.

The chain couples TRBV5-6 to TRBJ2-1; 9 bases line up with TRBD1. This CDR3 is built from 14 residues. CDR1 SGHDT and CDR2 YYEEEE come from the germline V gene. After removal of 7 bases from V and 4 bases from J, the junction contained 6 bases not matched to a gene. The CDR3 protein is CASDSGQGYNEQFF. The CDR3 DNA follows: TGTGCCAGCGACTCCGGACAGGGGTACAATGAGCAGTTCTTC.

This sequence joins TRBV6-5 and TRBJ2-7; 7 bases agree with TRBD2. Germline V gives CDR1 MNHEY, CDR2 SVGAGI. The length of the CDR3 is 14 residues. The trim removed 1 base at V and 4 bases at J, leaving 4 bases unmatched. CDR3 loop: CASSYYGGEYEQYF. The CDR3 DNA reads as TGTGCCAGCAGTTACTATGGGGGGGAGTACGAGCAGTACTTC.

The CDR3 sequence is CASRRLAGFFNEQFF. CDR3 coding DNA: TGTGCCAGCAGGCGGCTAGCGGGGTTCTTCAATGAGCAGTTCTTC. This sequence joins TRBV7-2 and TRBJ2-1; 9 bases agree with TRBD2. Trimming at V came to 6 bases and at J to 6 bases, leaving 9 bases not matched to a gene. The CDR3 totals 15 residues. Germline V CDR1 and CDR2: SGHTA, FQGNSA.

J is TRBJ1-5 and V is TRBV18; 9 bases align to TRBD1. V shed 2 bases, J shed 6 bases, and the junction held 2 bases outside the gene matches. Per germline, CDR1 KGHSH and CDR2 LQKENI. The CDR3 loop spans 14 amino acids. The CDR3 reads CASSPGTGIQPQHF. CDR3 coding DNA: TGTGCCAGCTCACCAGGGACAGGGATTCAGCCCCAGCATTTT.

This chain joins TRBV19 and TRBJ1-1; D remains unclear. The germline CDR1 and CDR2 sequences are LNHDA and SQIVND (reference sequence). The CDR3 is made up of 13 amino acids. With 3 bases removed from V and 3 bases from J, the gap between germline ends came to 8 bases. The CDR3 spells CASSIWEDTEAFF. DNA for the CDR3: TGTGCCAGTAGTATCTGGGAGGACACTGAAGCTTTCTTT.

This chain links TRBV10-3 with TRBJ1-4; 7 positions match TRBD1. Germline CDR1 is ENHRY and CDR2 is SYGVKD. The CDR3 is 14 residues long. With V trimmed by 6 bases and J by 0 bases, 1 base remained unmatched. The CDR3 is CAIRQGATNEKLFF. The CDR3 DNA reads TGTGCCATCAGGCAGGGGGCAACTAATGAAAAACTGTTTTTT.

V and J are TRBV7-2 and TRBJ2-7; TRBD1 matches at 7 bases. The CDR3 sequence is 13 residues long. Trimming at V came to 6 bases and at J to 5 bases, leaving 7 bases not matched to a gene. CDR1 and CDR2 (germline): SGHTA, FQGNSA. For the CDR3, the DNA is TGTGCCAGCAGGCAACAGGGGTTCAACGAGCAGTACTTC. The encoded protein is CASRQQGFNEQYF.

This chain joins TRBV5-1 and TRBJ2-7, with D maybe TRBD1 (6 bases). V lost 4 bases to trimming and J lost 1 base, with 12 bases between them. The germline V gene encodes CDR1 SGHRS and CDR2 YFSETQ. The CDR3 is 14 residues long. This CDR3 is CASSPQQGSYEQYF. In DNA form, the CDR3 reads TGCGCCAGCAGCCCTCAACAGGGTTCCTACGAGCAGTACTTC. Variable domain in full (rest from reference TRBV5-1 and TRBJ2-7): KAGVTQTPRYLIKTRGQQVTLSCSPISGHRSVSWYQQTPGQGLQFLFEYFSETQRNKGNFPGRFSGRQFSNSRSEMNVSTLELGDSALYLCASSPQQGSYEQYFGPGTRLTVT.

This clone was counted once. The rearrangement joins TRBV5-1 to TRBJ1-2; no firm D call. This CDR3 is 15 amino acids long. Germline CDR1 is SGHRS and CDR2 is YFSETQ. V lost 4 bases and J lost 1, with 14 bases in between. The CDR3 DNA reads as TGCGCCAGCAGCCCACTCTTGGGCAGTAACTATGGCTACACCTTC. Residues: CASSPLLGSNYGYTF.

The rearrangement links TRBV19 to TRBJ2-3; 7 nucleotides agree with TRBD1. The junction had 4 bases not matched to a gene; V was cut back by 4 bases and J by 3 bases. This CDR3 comprises 14 residues. Germline assignment: CDR1 LNHDA and CDR2 SQIVND (reference sequence). In DNA, the CDR3 is TGTGCCAGTAGTACCGGGACAGCAACAGATACGCAGTATTTT. This translates into CASSTGTATDTQYF.